This T cell receptor beta chain was identified during a study of shared clonotypes between healthy human individuals. Regarding this clone: Its antigen is still unknown. The sample has other DNA sequences that encode this CDR3 too.

Per the original methods: Filtering differed because ImmunoSEQ produced junction-only sequences that carried no quality scores. Here immunoSEQ multiplex PCR was the method, and the copy in TCRdb shows in-frame clones only, minus some. V, J and clone size were drawn from that table, and D and trimming were deduced from the DNA. The table includes hundreds of thousands of clones, more than 70% detected once. Study-level results: Unshared clonotypes carried lower generation probabilities than those common to all four donors. Sampling used blood alone; tissue repertoires probably differ.

This CDR3 has 12 amino acids. The V gene lost 3 bases and the J gene lost 4 bases, with 7 bases spanning the gap. Germline CDR1 and CDR2: MDHEN and SYDVKM. The genes are TRBV28 and TRBJ2-7; D remains ambiguous. This receptor was identified in a woman aged 25-40 years in good health. Sample: memory CD4+ T cells sorted from blood. Subset: CD45RA-negative fraction. The DNA of the CDR3 is TGTGCCAGCAGTTTTAGCCCTTACGAGCAGTACTTC. This translates into CASSFSPYEQYF.